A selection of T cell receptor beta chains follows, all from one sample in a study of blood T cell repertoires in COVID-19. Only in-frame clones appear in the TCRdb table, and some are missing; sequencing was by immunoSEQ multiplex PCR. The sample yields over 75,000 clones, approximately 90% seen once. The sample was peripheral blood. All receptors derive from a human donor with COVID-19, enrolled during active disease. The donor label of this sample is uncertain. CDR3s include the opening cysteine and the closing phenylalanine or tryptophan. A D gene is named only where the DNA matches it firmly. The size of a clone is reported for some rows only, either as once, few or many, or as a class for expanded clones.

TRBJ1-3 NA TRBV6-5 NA CASRPRGISGNTIYF TGTGCCAGCAGGCCCCGCGGGATCTCTGGAAACACCATATATTTT
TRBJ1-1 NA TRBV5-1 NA CASSWRSPDTEAFF TGCGCCAGCAGCTGGCGGTCCCCGGACACTGAAGCTTTCTTT
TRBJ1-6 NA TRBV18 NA CASSPPGLADSPLHF TGTGCCAGCTCACCACCAGGGTTAGCGGATTCACCCCTCCACTTT
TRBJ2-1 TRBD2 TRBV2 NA CASREVIVSGSDEQFF TGTGCCAGCAGGGAAGTGATAGTTAGCGGGAGCGATGAGCAGTTCTTC
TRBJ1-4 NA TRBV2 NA CASSEGSVSNEKLFF TGTGCCAGCAGTGAAGGGTCGGTTTCTAATGAAAAACTGTTTTTT
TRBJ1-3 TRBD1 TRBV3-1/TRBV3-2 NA CASSLGTDLSGNTIYF TGTGCCAGCAGCCTGGGGACAGACCTCTCTGGAAACACCATATATTTT
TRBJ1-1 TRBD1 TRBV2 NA CASTEGAGGNEAFF TGTGCCAGCACTGAAGGAGCAGGGGGCAATGAAGCTTTCTTT
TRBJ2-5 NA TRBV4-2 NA CASSQVGREQETQYF TGTGCCAGCAGCCAAGTGGGCCGGGAGCAAGAGACCCAGTACTTC
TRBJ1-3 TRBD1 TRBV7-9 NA CASSLAGQAGNTIYF TGTGCCAGCAGCTTAGCGGGACAGGCTGGAAACACCATATATTTT
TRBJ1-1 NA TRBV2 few CASTYSPNTEAFF TGTGCCAGCACGTACAGCCCGAACACTGAAGCTTTCTTT
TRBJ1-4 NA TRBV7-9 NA CASSEGELFF TGTGCCAGCAGCGAAGGGGAACTGTTTTTT
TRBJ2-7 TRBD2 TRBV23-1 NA CASSHDLAGGPIEQYF TGCGCCAGCAGTCATGATCTAGCGGGAGGGCCGATCGAGCAGTACTTC
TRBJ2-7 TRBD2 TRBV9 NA CASSVGGLADYEQYF TGTGCCAGCAGCGTAGGGGGACTAGCGGATTACGAGCAGTACTTC
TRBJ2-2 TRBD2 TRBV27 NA CASSFGGVTGELFF TGTGCCAGCAGTTTCGGGGGGGTTACCGGGGAGCTGTTTTTT
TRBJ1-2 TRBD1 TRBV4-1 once CASRRPGTGLHYGYTF TGCGCCAGCAGACGTCCCGGGACAGGGTTGCACTATGGCTACACCTTC
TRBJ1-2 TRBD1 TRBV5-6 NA CASSLMDRAIYGYTF TGTGCCAGCAGCTTAATGGACAGGGCTATCTATGGCTACACCTTC
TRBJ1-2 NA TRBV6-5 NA CASSNKGSRGYTF TGTGCCAGCAGCAATAAGGGGTCGCGAGGCTACACCTTC
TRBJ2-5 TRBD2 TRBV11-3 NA CASGRGGQETQYF TGTGCCAGCGGCCGGGGGGGACAAGAGACCCAGTACTTC
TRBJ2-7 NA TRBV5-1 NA CASSPKTGSYEQYF TGCGCCAGCAGCCCTAAGACGGGCTCCTACGAGCAGTACTTC
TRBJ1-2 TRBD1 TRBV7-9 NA CASSRTGGDGYTF TGTGCCAGCAGTCGCACAGGGGGCGATGGCTACACCTTC
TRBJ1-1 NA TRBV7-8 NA CASSWGGVGRAEAFF TGTGCCAGCAGCTGGGGAGGGGTAGGTAGGGCTGAAGCTTTCTTT
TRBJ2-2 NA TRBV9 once CASSVGNTGELFF TGTGCCAGCAGCGTCGGGAACACCGGGGAGCTGTTTTTT
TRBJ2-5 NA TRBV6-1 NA CASSEFEGLGKETQYF TGTGCCAGCAGTGAATTCGAGGGCCTCGGTAAAGAGACCCAGTACTTC
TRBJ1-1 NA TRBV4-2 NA CASSQKGGLNTEAFF TGTGCCAGCAGCCAAAAGGGAGGGCTGAACACTGAAGCTTTCTTT
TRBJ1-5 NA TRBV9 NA CASSPRTDSQPQHF TGTGCCAGCAGCCCAAGGACGGACTCTCAGCCCCAGCATTTT
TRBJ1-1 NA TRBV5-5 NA CASSFERPGSSSEAFF TGTGCCAGCAGCTTTGAACGACCAGGGTCTTCGTCTGAAGCTTTCTTT
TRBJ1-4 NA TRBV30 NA CAWSFQGEKLFF TGTGCCTGGAGTTTCCAGGGAGAAAAACTGTTTTTT
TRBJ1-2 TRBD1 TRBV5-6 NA CASSIRDRILGGYTF TGTGCCAGCAGCATCCGGGACAGGATCTTAGGCGGCTACACCTTC
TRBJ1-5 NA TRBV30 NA CAWSVQGDQPQHF TGTGCCTGGAGTGTACAAGGGGATCAGCCCCAGCATTTT
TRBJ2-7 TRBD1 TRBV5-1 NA CASSWGTATGGQYF TGCGCCAGCAGCTGGGGGACAGCAACCGGCGGGCAGTACTTC
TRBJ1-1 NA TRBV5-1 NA CASSSTGDWTEAFF TGCGCCAGCAGCTCAACGGGGGATTGGACTGAAGCTTTCTTT
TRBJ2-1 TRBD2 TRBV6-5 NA CASRPSGYNEQFF TGTGCCAGCCGACCTAGCGGGTACAATGAGCAGTTCTTC
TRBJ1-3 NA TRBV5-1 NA CASSLGSGLDTIYF TGCGCCAGCAGCTTGGGGTCAGGGCTGGACACCATATATTTT
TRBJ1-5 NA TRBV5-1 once CASSYSGASNQPQHF TGCGCCAGCAGTTACTCAGGGGCGAGCAATCAGCCCCAGCATTTT
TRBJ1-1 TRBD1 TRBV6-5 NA CASSWYGTGVYTEAFF TGTGCCAGCAGTTGGTACGGGACAGGGGTCTACACTGAAGCTTTCTTT
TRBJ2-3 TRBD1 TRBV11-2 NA CASSLQGGTDTQYF TGTGCCAGCAGCTTGCAGGGGGGCACAGATACGCAGTATTTT
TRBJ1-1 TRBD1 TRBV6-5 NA CASSPGQGSAEAFF TGTGCCAGCAGCCCGGGACAGGGGTCGGCTGAAGCTTTCTTT
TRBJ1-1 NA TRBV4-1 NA CASSQEGQRLGTEAFF TGCGCCAGCAGCCAAGAGGGTCAACGACTTGGCACTGAAGCTTTCTTT
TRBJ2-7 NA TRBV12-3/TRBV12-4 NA CASSLAGYEQYF TGTGCCAGCAGTTTGGCGGGGTACGAGCAGTACTTC
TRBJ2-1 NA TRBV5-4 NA CASSFDSSSYNEQFF TGTGCCAGCAGCTTCGACTCGAGCTCCTACAATGAGCAGTTCTTC
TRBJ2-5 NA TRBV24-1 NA CATSDGLFRTQYF TGTGCCACCAGTGACGGACTTTTCAGGACCCAGTACTTC
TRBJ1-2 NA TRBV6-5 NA CASSYSRGQVYGYTF TGTGCCAGCAGTTACTCACGAGGGCAGGTCTATGGCTACACCTTC
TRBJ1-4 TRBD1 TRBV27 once CASSFRGQSNEKLFF TGTGCCAGCAGTTTTAGGGGACAGTCTAATGAAAAACTGTTTTTT
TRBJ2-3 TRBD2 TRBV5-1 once CASSLVAGGGPDTQYF TGCGCCAGCAGCTTGGTAGCGGGAGGGGGTCCAGATACGCAGTATTTT
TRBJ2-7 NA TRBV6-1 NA CASSEWGPYEQYF TGTGCCAGCAGTGAATGGGGCCCCTACGAGCAGTACTTC
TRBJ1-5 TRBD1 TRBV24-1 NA CATSDYSIGQGVLSNQPQHF TGTGCCACCAGTGACTATTCAATCGGACAGGGAGTTCTAAGCAATCAGCCCCAGCATTTT
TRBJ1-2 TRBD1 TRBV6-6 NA CASSSDRVGGYTF TGTGCCAGCAGTTCCGACAGGGTGGGAGGCTACACCTTC
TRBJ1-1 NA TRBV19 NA CASSLQGNTEAFF TGTGCCAGTAGCCTACAGGGAAACACTGAAGCTTTCTTT
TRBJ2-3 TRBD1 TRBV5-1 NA CASSRGQGTDTQYF TGCGCCAGCAGCCGCGGACAGGGCACAGATACGCAGTATTTT
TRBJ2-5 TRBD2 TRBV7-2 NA CASSSSSGQETQYF TGTGCCAGCAGCTCATCTAGCGGACAAGAGACCCAGTACTTC
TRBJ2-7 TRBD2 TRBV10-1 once CASSESRILAGEDEQYF TGCGCCAGCAGTGAGTCGAGAATACTAGCGGGAGAAGACGAGCAGTACTTC
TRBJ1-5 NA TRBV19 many CASSIPWGNPGDWAQHF TGTGCCAGTAGTATCCCATGGGGAAATCCAGGGGATTGGGCCCAGCATTTT